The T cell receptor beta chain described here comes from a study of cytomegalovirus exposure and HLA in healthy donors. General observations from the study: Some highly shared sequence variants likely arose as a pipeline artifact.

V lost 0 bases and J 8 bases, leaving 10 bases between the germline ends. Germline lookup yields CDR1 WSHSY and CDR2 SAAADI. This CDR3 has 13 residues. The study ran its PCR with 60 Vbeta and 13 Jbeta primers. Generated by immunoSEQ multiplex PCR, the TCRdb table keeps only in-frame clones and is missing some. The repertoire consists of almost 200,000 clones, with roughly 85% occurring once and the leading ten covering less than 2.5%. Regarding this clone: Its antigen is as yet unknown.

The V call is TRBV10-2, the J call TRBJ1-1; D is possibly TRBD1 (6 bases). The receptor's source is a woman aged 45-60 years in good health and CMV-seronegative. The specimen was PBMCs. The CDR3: CASSESRGQEAFF. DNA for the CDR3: TGCGCCAGCAGTGAGTCGCGGGGGCAGGAAGCTTTCTTT.